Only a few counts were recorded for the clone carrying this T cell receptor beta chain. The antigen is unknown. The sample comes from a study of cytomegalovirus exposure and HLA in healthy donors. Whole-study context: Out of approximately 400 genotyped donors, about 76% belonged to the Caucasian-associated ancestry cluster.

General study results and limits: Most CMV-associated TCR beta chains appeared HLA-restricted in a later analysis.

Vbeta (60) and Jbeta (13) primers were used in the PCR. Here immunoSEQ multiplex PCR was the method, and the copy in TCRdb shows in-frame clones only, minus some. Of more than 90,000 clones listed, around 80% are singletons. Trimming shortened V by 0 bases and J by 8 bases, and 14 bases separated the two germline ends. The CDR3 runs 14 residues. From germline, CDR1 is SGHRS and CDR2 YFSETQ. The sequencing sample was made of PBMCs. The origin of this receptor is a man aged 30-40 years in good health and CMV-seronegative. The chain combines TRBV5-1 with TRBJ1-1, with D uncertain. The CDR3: CASSLGIETIEAFF. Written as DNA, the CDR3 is TGCGCCAGCAGCTTGGGTATAGAGACAATCGAAGCTTTCTTT.